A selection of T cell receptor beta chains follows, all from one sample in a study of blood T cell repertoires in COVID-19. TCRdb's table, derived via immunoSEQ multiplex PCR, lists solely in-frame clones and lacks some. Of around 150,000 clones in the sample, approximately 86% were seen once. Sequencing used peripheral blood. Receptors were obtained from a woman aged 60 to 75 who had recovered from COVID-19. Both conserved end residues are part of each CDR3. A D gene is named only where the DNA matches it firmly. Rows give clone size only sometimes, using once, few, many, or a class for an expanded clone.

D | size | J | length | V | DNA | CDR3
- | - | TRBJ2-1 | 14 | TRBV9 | TGTGCCAGCAGCGTATGGGGCAGGAACAATGAGCAGTTCTTC | CASSVWGRNNEQFF
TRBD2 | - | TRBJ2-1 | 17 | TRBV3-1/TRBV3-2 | TGTGCCAGCAGTCAAGAGGGACTAGCGGGGGCCTACAATGAGCAGTTCTTC | CASSQEGLAGAYNEQFF
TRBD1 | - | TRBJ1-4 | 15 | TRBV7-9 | TGTGCCAGCAGCTTAGGCGGGACAGGGTTTGGAAAACTGTTTTTT | CASSLGGTGFGKLFF
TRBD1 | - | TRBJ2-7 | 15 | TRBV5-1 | TGCGCCAGCAGCTCAGTGGGACAGGGTGCATACGAGCAGTACTTC | CASSSVGQGAYEQYF
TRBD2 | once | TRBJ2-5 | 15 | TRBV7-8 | TGTGCCAGCAGCTTACTAGCGGGGTACCAAGAGACCCAGTACTTC | CASSLLAGYQETQYF
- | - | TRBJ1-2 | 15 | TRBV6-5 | TGTGCCAGCAGTCCACGGGGAGTTTTAAAGAGTGGCTACACCTTC | CASSPRGVLKSGYTF
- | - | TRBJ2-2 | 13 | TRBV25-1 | TGTGCCAGCAGTGAACCAAACACCGGGGAGCTGTTTTTT | CASSEPNTGELFF
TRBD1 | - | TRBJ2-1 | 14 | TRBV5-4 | TGTGCCAGCAGCCTGAAGGATACAGGGGCGCAGCAGTTCTTC | CASSLKDTGAQQFF
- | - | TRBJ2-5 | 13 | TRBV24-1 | TGTGCCACCAGCCAAACAGGGATCGAGACCCAGTACTTC | CATSQTGIETQYF
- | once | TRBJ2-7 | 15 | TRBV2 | TGTGCCAGCAGGCTTACAGGGACCAGCTCCTACGAGCAGTACTTC | CASRLTGTSSYEQYF
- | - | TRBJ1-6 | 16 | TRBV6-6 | TGTGCCAGCAGTTACGAAGGCGGGACGGGCGGTTCACCCCTCCACTTT | CASSYEGGTGGSPLHF
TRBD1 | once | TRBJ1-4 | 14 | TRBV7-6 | TGTGCCAGCAGCTGGACAGGGCCAAATGAAAAACTGTTTTTT | CASSWTGPNEKLFF
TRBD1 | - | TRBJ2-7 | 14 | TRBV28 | TGTGCCAGCAGTTCGCCGGACAGGGCCCACGAGCAGTACTTC | CASSSPDRAHEQYF
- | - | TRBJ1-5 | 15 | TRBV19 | TGTGCCAGGGAGTCAGGGTTAGGGCTTAATCAGCCCCAGCATTTT | CARESGLGLNQPQHF
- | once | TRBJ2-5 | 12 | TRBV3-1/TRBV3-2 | TGTGCCAGCAGCTCCTCCGAGGAGACCCAGTACTTC | CASSSSEETQYF
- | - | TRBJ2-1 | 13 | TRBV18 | TGTGCCAGCTCACCACCGCAGGGGGGTGAGCAGTTCTTC | CASSPPQGGEQFF
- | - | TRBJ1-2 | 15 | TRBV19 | TGTGCCAGTAGCTCCCCCCGCTCCTTTGAGGCTGGCTACACCTTC | CASSSPRSFEAGYTF
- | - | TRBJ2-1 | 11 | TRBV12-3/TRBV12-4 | TGTGCCAGCAATCTTCTCAATGAGCAGTTCTTC | CASNLLNEQFF
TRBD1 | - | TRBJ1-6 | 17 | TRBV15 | TGTGCCACCAGCAGAGATTTTATAGGACAGGGGAATTCACCCCTCCACTTT | CATSRDFIGQGNSPLHF
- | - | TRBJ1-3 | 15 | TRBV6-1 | TGTGCCAGCAGTGAATCCCCAACAGGGCGAAACACCATATATTTT | CASSESPTGRNTIYF
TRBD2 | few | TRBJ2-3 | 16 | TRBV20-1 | TGCAGTGCTAGTGTTCTCGGGACTAGCGGAACGGATACGCAGTATTTT | CSASVLGTSGTDTQYF
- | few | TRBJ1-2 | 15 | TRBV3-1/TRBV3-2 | TGTGCCAGCAGCCAAAGAGAAGCGGGTAACTATGGCTACACCTTC | CASSQREAGNYGYTF
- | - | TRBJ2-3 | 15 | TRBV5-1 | TGCGCCAGCAGCTCGGCCGGGGGGCACGGAGATACGCAGTATTTT | CASSSAGGHGDTQYF
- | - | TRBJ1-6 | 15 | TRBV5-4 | TGTGCCAGCAGCCCACAGTTCTCCTATAATTCACCCCTCCACTTT | CASSPQFSYNSPLHF
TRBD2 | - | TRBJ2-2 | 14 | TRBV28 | TGTGCCAGCACCGGGGGGGTGCGGGTCGGGGAGCTGTTTTTT | CASTGGVRVGELFF
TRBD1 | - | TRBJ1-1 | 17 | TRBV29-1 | TGCAGCGTTGAAGATCTTTTGGGACAGGGGGGGGTCACTGAAGCTTTCTTT | CSVEDLLGQGGVTEAFF
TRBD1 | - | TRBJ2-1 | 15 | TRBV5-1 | TGCGCCAGCAGCTTGGTAGGGGGCAGAGTCAATGAGCAGTTCTTC | CASSLVGGRVNEQFF
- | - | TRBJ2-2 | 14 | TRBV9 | TGTGCCAGCAGCGTAGCTGGGAGCACCGGGGAGCTGTTTTTT | CASSVAGSTGELFF
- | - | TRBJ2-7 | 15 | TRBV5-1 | TGCGCCAGCAGCTTGTCACCGGGTATAGTCTACGAGCAGTACTTC | CASSLSPGIVYEQYF
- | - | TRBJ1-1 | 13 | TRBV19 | TGTGCCAGTTTCCTCCGGGAGAATCCACGGGCTTTCTTT | CASFLRENPRAFF
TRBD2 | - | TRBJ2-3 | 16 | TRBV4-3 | TGCGCCAGCAGCCGGCATAGCGGGGGGGACACAGATACGCAGTATTTT | CASSRHSGGDTDTQYF
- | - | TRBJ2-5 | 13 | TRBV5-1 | TGCGCCAGCAGCTTGGACAGGGTCGAGACCCAGTACTTC | CASSLDRVETQYF
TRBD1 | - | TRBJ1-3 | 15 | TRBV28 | TGTGCCAGCAGTTTATACGGACAGGGTGGAAACACCATATATTTT | CASSLYGQGGNTIYF
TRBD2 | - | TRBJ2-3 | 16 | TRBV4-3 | TGCGCCAGCAGCCAACAATTCGGGGGGGCTGGAGATACGCAGTATTTT | CASSQQFGGAGDTQYF
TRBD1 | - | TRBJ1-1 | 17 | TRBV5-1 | TGCGCCAGCAGTAACTCTCAAAACAGGGGGGTTAACACTGAAGCTTTCTTT | CASSNSQNRGVNTEAFF
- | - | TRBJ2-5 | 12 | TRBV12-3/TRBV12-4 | TGTGCCAGCAGTTTGGCCCAAGAGACCCAGTACTTC | CASSLAQETQYF
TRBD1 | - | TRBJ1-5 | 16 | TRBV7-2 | TGTGCCAGCAGCTTTACCCACACAGGGGGGAATCAGCCCCAGCATTTT | CASSFTHTGGNQPQHF